This entry features one T cell receptor (beta chain) sequence. It has no known antigen specificity. No much larger clonotype is one base removed from it; base qualities were not supplied. Other DNA variants within this sample encode the same CDR3. The sample is drawn from a study of blood T cell repertoires in COVID-19 (TCRdb year 2020). For the study in its entirety: Samples from collaborators originated in the United States, Italy and Spain and spanned both the acute and convalescent phases of COVID-19. The dataset comprised deeply sampled blood TCRbeta repertoires from subjects exposed to, actively infected with, or recovered from COVID-19. The material from the prospective study consisted of cDNA or gDNA derived from T cells, B-cell-depleted T cells, or PBMCs. The sample metadata nearly always contained a de-identified subject ID, COVID-19 status, age in years and sex. The samples were drawn from two sources: the first 160 participants of the ongoing ImmuneRACE study, and 1,000 to 1,500 subjects contributed by 6 global collaborators. Where available, HLA class I and class II types were obtained from metadata supplied by the sample provider rather than from assay-based typing. The repertoires were released in a freely available public database meant as a resource for research on the immune response to SARS-CoV-2. The study at large found these results: The amount of clinical and demographic metadata varied by source and participant and was provided uncurated.

The germline V gene sets CDR1 to SGHRS and CDR2 to YFSETQ. There are 16 amino acids in the CDR3, from cysteine to phenylalanine inclusive. Only the CDR3 DNA is retained, 48 bases long and in frame from the first base. Clipping removes 0 bases from V and 0 bases from J, with 2 as the unmatched junction base count. Each collaborating institution followed its own protocols to collect whole blood in K2EDTA tubes. For TCRbeta analysis, collaborators shipped samples as frozen whole blood, isolated PBMCs, or DNA extracted from either of those sample types. TCRbeta CDR3 regions were amplified from genomic DNA using the immunoSEQ Assay, a bias-controlled multiplex PCR. Per the authors' processing: Nucleated cell counts per sample were estimated from amplification of reference gene primers within the assay. To quantify the absolute abundance of each unique TCRbeta CDR3 rearrangement, sequence reads were collapsed and filtered. Productive Simpson clonality was computed per sample as the square root of Simpson's diversity index over productive rearrangements. TCRdb carries this immuneACCESS record with in-frame sequences only. Its versions omit some clonotypes, under half of them owing to an unresolved V gene in the studies checked, with the rest unexplained. That table gives V, J and clone size, and the DNA gave D and trimming. Recorded for this sample are about 150,000 clones; approximately 87% of them occurred a single time. 35% to 45% of the sample belongs to the ten largest clones.

The receptor comes from a human donor in a cohort sampled during active COVID-19. The sample was peripheral blood. The chain is assembled from TRBV5-1 and TRBJ2-2, and 7 junction bases match TRBD2. The DNA sequence reads TGCGCCAGCAGCTTGGCGGGGACTACGAACACCGGGGAGCTGTTTTTT. This translates into CASSLAGTTNTGELFF.